The 2 T cell receptor beta chains reported below all come from one sample, sequenced in a study of T cells in narcolepsy (dated by TCRdb to 2016 to 2019). The library was made by the immunoSEQ multiplex PCR assay. Held by TCRdb, this immuneACCESS table contains in-frame sequences only and omits some clones. Under half of the omission traces to an unresolved V gene where checked; the cause of the rest is unknown. The sample table holds about 27,000 clones, of which about 89% were seen once. 0.95% to 1.2% of the sample rests with the top ten. The material sequenced was CD45RA- memory CD4+ T cells from PBMCs. The cell subset or site label of this sample denotes: memory T cells sorted ex vivo from peripheral blood. The receptors come from a human donor with narcolepsy.

The rearrangement joins TRBV6-1 to TRBJ2-7, with D possibly being TRBD1 (6 bases). CDR1 MNHNS and CDR2 SASEGT come from the germline V gene. Deletions cut 4 bases from V and 6 bases from J, with 10 bases between. This CDR3 contains 12 residues. The CDR3 here is CASSVTGSEQYV. CDR3 coding DNA: TGTGCCAGCAGTGTGACAGGATCCGAGCAGTACGTC.

The rearrangement joins TRBV25-1 to TRBJ1-1, with D maybe TRBD1 (5 bases). Germline assignment: CDR1 MGHDK and CDR2 SYGVNS. The CDR3 is 15 residues long. Deletions cut 4 bases from V and 0 bases from J, with 12 bases between. The CDR3 here is CASSVAGTVNTEAFF. As DNA, the CDR3 is TGTGCCAGCAGTGTGGCCGGGACGGTGAACACTGAAGCTTTCTTT.